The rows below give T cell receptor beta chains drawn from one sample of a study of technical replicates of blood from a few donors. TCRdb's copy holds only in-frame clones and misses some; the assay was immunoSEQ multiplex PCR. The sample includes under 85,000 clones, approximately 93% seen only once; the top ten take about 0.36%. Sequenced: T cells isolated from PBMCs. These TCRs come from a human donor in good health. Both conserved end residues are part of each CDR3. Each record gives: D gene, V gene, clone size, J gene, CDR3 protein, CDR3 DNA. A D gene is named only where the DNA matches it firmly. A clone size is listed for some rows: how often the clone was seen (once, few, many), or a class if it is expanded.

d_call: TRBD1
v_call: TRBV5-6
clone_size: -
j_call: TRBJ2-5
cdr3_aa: CASSLGASGGETQYF
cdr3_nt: TGTGCCAGCAGCTTGGGGGCATCAGGGGGAGAGACCCAGTACTTC

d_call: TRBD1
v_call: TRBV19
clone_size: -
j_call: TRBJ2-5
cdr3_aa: CASSLSGGETQYF
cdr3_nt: TGTGCCAGTAGTTTATCAGGGGGAGAGACCCAGTACTTC

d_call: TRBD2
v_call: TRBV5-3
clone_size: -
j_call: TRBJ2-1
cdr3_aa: CARSLPSGNNEQFF
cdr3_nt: TGTGCCAGAAGCCTCCCTAGCGGGAACAATGAGCAGTTCTTC

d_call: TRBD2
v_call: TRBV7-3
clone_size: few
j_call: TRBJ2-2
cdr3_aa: CASSLGLAGASGELFF
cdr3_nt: TGTGCCAGCAGCCTCGGACTAGCGGGAGCGTCCGGGGAGCTGTTTTTT

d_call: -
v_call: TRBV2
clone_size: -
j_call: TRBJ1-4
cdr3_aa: CASKGQTEKLFF
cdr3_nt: TGTGCCAGCAAGGGACAAACTGAAAAACTGTTTTTT

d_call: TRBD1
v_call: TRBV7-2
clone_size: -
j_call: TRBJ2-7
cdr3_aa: CASSPMGQGLPYEQYF
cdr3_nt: TGTGCCAGCAGCCCTATGGGACAGGGGCTTCCCTACGAGCAGTACTTC

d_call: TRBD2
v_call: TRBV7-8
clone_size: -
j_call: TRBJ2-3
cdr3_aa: CASSFKRLAGELDTQYF
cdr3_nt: TGTGCCAGCAGCTTCAAAAGACTAGCGGGAGAATTGGATACGCAGTATTTT

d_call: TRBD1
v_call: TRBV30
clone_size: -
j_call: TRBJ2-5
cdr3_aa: CAWALDRTGLGETQYF
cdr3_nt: TGTGCCTGGGCGCTGGATCGGACAGGGTTAGGGGAGACCCAGTACTTC

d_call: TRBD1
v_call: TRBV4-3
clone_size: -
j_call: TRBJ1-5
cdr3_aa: CASSQEAVLTGVNQPQHF
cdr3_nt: TGCGCCAGCAGCCAAGAGGCGGTGTTGACAGGGGTCAATCAGCCCCAGCATTTT

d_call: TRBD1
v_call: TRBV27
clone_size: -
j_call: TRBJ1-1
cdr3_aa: CASSPRTGHTEAFF
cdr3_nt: TGTGCCAGCAGTCCGCGGACAGGCCACACTGAAGCTTTCTTT

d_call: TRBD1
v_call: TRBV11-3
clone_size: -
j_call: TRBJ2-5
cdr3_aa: CASSLRTGVGETQYF
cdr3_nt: TGTGCCAGCAGCTTAAGGACAGGGGTTGGAGAGACCCAGTACTTC

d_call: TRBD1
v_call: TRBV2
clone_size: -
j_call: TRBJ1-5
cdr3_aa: CASKRDSENQPQHF
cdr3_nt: TGTGCCAGCAAACGGGACAGTGAAAATCAGCCCCAGCATTTT

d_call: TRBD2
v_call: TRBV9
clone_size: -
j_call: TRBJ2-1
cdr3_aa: CASSPRGLAGVNEQFF
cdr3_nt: TGTGCCAGCAGCCCCCGTGGGCTAGCGGGAGTCAATGAGCAGTTCTTC

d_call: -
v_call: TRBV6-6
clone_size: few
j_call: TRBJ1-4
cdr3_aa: CASSLSGEKLFF
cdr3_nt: TGTGCCAGCAGTTTGTCGGGTGAAAAACTGTTTTTT

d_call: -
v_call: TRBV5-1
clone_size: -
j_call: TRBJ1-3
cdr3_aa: CASSPAQGGNTIYF
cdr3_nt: TGCGCCAGCAGCCCTGCCCAGGGTGGAAACACCATATATTTT

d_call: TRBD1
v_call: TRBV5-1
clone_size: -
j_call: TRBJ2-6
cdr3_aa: CASSPRVGTALIRSSGANVLTF
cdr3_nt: TGCGCCAGCAGCCCCCGCGTCGGGACAGCGCTCATACGTTCCTCTGGGGCCAACGTCCTGACTTTC

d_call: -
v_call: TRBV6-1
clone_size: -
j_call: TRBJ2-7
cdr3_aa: CASSPSIPLEQYF
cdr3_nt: TGTGCCAGCAGTCCTAGCATTCCTCTCGAGCAGTACTTC

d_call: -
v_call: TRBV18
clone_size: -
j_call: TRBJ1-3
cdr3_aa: CASSRTGSSISGNTIYF
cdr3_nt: TGTGCCAGCTCACGAACCGGGTCCTCTATCTCTGGAAACACCATATATTTT

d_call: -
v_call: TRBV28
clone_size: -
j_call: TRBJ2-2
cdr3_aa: CASSLFRGQAGELFF
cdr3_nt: TGTGCCAGCAGTTTATTCAGGGGCCAGGCCGGGGAGCTGTTTTTT

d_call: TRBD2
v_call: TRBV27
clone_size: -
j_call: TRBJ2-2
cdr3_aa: CASSRGTSGRVGTGELFF
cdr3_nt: TGTGCCAGCAGTCGCGGGACTAGCGGGAGGGTAGGCACCGGGGAGCTGTTTTTT

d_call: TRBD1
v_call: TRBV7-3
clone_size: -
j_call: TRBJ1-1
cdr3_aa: CASSQGGHVTEAFF
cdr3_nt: TGTGCCAGCAGCCAGGGGGGACACGTTACTGAAGCTTTCTTT

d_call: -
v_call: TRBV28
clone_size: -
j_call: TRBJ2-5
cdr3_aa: CASVTRGQETQYF
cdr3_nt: TGTGCCAGTGTTACTAGGGGGCAAGAGACCCAGTACTTC